At least ten counts were recorded for the clone carrying this T cell receptor (beta chain). The antigen remains unidentified. The data were obtained in a study of T-cell reconstitution after alpha-beta-depleted transplantation in children. Overall study results and limits: The study traced high day-60 TCRbeta diversity in some patients to surviving recipient T cells and thymic progenitors.

The authors prepared the TCRbeta library with unique molecular identifiers. TCRdb used MiXCR to reprocess the PCR reads, holding one entry per CDR3 protein. The sample has fewer than 350,000 distinct CDR3 sequences; around a tenth are singletons. The CDR3 runs to 15 residues. V trimming: 5 bases; J trimming: 2 bases; junction bases outside the gene matches: 6. Germline assignment: CDR1 SEHNR and CDR2 FQNEAQ (reference sequence). The V gene is TRBV7-9, the J gene TRBJ2-7; 10 bases line up with TRBD2. Sample: PBMCs, taken before TCRalphabeta/CD19-depleted stem cell transplant. This receptor was obtained from a boy in the first two years of life with acute myeloid leukemia, due to receive a stem cell transplant. DNA of the CDR3: TGTGCCAGCAGCCGTACTAGCGGGATCGCCTACGAGCAGTACTTC. As protein: CASSRTSGIAYEQYF.